These 26 T cell receptor beta chains share one sample of origin, sequenced in a study of CD8 T cells in Susac syndrome. With random hexamers, roughly 0.5 to 1 ug RNA was reverse transcribed. TCRdb reprocessed the immunoSEQ multiplex PCR reads with MiXCR, giving one entry per CDR3 protein. The data show 150,000 or so distinct CDR3 sequences, around 94% seen once. Sequenced material: CD4+ T cells from PBMCs. These receptors all stem from a human donor with multiple sclerosis.

This chain uses TRBV7-2 with TRBJ1-1; perhaps TRBD1 as D (5 bases). The CDR3 runs to 16 residues. Germline V gene sequence: CDR1 SGHTA, CDR2 FQGNSA. Between the trimmed V and J ends, which lost 4 bases and 4 bases, there was a span of 19 bases. CDR3 amino acids: CASSSRLRGYSTEAFF. The CDR3 DNA sequence: TGTGCCAGCAGCTCCCGGCTCCGGGGGTATTCCACTGAAGCTTTCTTT.

The chain is built from TRBV6-1 and TRBJ2-2, with 10 bases matching TRBD2. The germline V gene has CDR1 MNHNS and CDR2 SASEGT. Trimming at V came to 4 bases and at J to 6 bases, leaving 11 bases not matched to a gene. The length of the CDR3 is 17 residues. The CDR3 sequence is CASSASGSGGGSGELFF. CDR3 DNA sequence: TGTGCCAGCAGTGCTAGCGGGAGTGGGGGTGGCTCCGGGGAGCTGTTTTTT.

The V and J genes are TRBV6-5 and TRBJ2-3; D remains ambiguous. Between the trimmed V and J ends, which lost 0 bases and 10 bases, there was a span of 11 bases. The germline CDR1 and CDR2 sequences are MNHEY and SVGAGI. This CDR3 is built from 13 residues. The CDR3 nucleotides are TGTGCCAGCAGTTACTCGTTCCGTGATGCGCAGTATTTT. It is translated as CASSYSFRDAQYF.

This chain connects TRBV5-1 to TRBJ2-7; D remains ambiguous. The CDR3 loop spans 14 amino acids. V was shortened by 0 bases and J by 1 base, with 8 bases between the two germline ends. Germline V gives CDR1 SGHRS, CDR2 YFSETQ. The CDR3 is CASSLAAESYEQYF. The CDR3 coding sequence is TGCGCCAGCAGCTTGGCTGCAGAGTCCTACGAGCAGTACTTC.

The genes are TRBV7-3 and TRBJ2-3; 15 nucleotides line up with TRBD2. The germline gives CDR1 SGHTA, CDR2 FQGTGA. V lost 5 bases to trimming and J lost 6 bases; unmatched junction nucleotides: 9. The CDR3 totals 17 residues. Here the CDR3 DNA reads TGTGCCAGCAGCCCCGGGACTAGCGGGAGGTGGGGGGATACGCAGTATTTT. This codes for CASSPGTSGRWGDTQYF.

This chain joins TRBV7-2 and TRBJ2-2; D remains unclear. Germline V CDR1 and CDR2: SGHTA, FQGNSA. V lost 4 bases to trimming and J lost 6 bases, with 9 bases between them. The CDR3 has 13 amino acids. In nucleotides, the CDR3 is TGTGCCAGCAGCTCCTTGGCCGCCGGGGAGCTGTTTTTT. Its protein product is CASSSLAAGELFF.

J is TRBJ1-2 and V is TRBV27; 7 bases map to TRBD1. The CDR3 covers 15 residues. Per germline, CDR1 MNHEY and CDR2 SMNVEV (reference sequence). Unmatched junction bases numbered 10, after V lost 2 bases and J lost 7 bases. The CDR3 bases are TGTGCCAGCAGTTTAATGACAGGGCAAGTGGGTGGCTACACCTTC. Translated: CASSLMTGQVGGYTF.

This chain joins TRBV30 and TRBJ1-2, with 8 bases that match TRBD1. Germline V gene sequence: CDR1 GTSNPN, CDR2 SVGIG (reference sequence). Losses at the gene ends were 7 bases for V and 8 bases for J; bases not matched to a gene: 15. The CDR3 runs to 14 residues. The CDR3 loop reads CASQTGAGVFGYTF. The CDR3 DNA reads TGTGCCTCCCAGACAGGGGCGGGTGTTTTCGGCTACACCTTC.

J is TRBJ1-4 and V is TRBV12-3 or TRBV12-4; 7 nucleotides line up with TRBD1. The CDR3 runs to 14 residues. With 4 bases clipped from V and 8 bases from J, the junction kept 7 bases outside the gene matches. The CDR3 protein is CASSSGQIYEKLFF. The CDR3, as DNA: TGTGCCAGCAGTTCGGGACAGATTTACGAAAAACTGTTTTTT.

The chain combines TRBV12-3 or TRBV12-4 with TRBJ2-7; D is possibly TRBD1 or TRBD2 (5 bases each). Trimming removed 3 bases at V and 2 bases at J, with 11 bases between. This CDR3 spans 14 amino acids. The CDR3 loop reads CASSFLGPAYEQYF. In nucleotides, the CDR3 is TGTGCCAGCAGTTTTTTGGGACCAGCCTACGAGCAGTACTTC.

The rearrangement uses TRBV29-1 and TRBJ1-5, with D perhaps TRBD1 (5 bases). Deletions cut 7 bases from V and 0 bases from J, with 13 bases between. CDR1 SQVTM and CDR2 ANQGSEA come from the germline V gene. The CDR3 runs to 14 residues. The chain's CDR3 is CSAEGTYSNQPQHF. The CDR3 bases are TGCAGCGCCGAGGGGACCTATAGCAATCAGCCCCAGCATTTT.

The chain employs TRBV12-3 or TRBV12-4 and TRBJ1-3; D is ambiguous. This CDR3 region has 15 residues. The V end lost 6 bases, the J end lost 0 bases, and 12 bases lay between the germline ends. The CDR3: CASSMLQISGNTIYF. CDR3 nucleotides: TGTGCCAGCAGCATGCTTCAGATCTCTGGAAACACCATATATTTT.

This clonotype came up a few times. The CDR3 region has the DNA TGTGCCTGGAAGGCTAGCGGGAGTAAGCAGTACTTC. It specifies CAWKASGSKQYF. This chain uses TRBV30 with TRBJ2-7; 10 bases align to TRBD2. CDR1 and CDR2 (germline): GTSNPN, SVGIG (reference sequence). The CDR3 is 12 amino acids. V gave up 4 bases and J gave up 8 bases; unmatched junction bases: 5.

The chain employs TRBV7-9 and TRBJ1-2, with D tentatively TRBD1 (5 bases). The CDR3 contains 12 residues. The germline gives CDR1 SEHNR, CDR2 FQNEAQ (reference sequence). V was pared by 11 bases and J by 8 bases, with 18 bases between. Written as DNA, the CDR3 is TGTGCCCCGGGCAGGGACCTGGGAGGCTACACCTTC. Protein: CAPGRDLGGYTF.

The chain carries TRBV11-2 and TRBJ1-4; D may be TRBD1 (5 bases). V shed 5 bases and J shed 5 bases, with 9 bases lying between them. This CDR3 contains 13 residues. CDR1 is SGHAT, CDR2 FQNNGV, per germline. The CDR3 bases are TGTGCCAGCAGCGGAGAGGGGAATGAAAAACTGTTTTTT. Translation gives CASSGEGNEKLFF.

The rearrangement links TRBV18 to TRBJ2-3; no reliable D call. The CDR3 length is 13 residues. The V gene's germline CDR1 is KGHSH and CDR2 LQKENI. Trimming removed 4 bases at V and 6 bases at J, with 11 bases between. CDR3 residues: CASSLQDGDTQYF. DNA of the CDR3: TGTGCCAGCTCACTCCAGGACGGGGATACGCAGTATTTT.

This chain joins TRBV7-9 and TRBJ1-2, with D maybe TRBD1 (5 bases). The CDR3 covers 15 residues. Germline values: CDR1 SEHNR, CDR2 FQNEAQ (reference sequence). Trimming took 5 bases from V and 7 from J, leaving 20 bases between them. CDR3 residues: CASSPDILTHGGYTF. The CDR3 DNA sequence: TGTGCCAGCAGCCCGGACATATTAACTCATGGTGGCTACACCTTC.

The chain uses TRBV28 and TRBJ1-3, with D unclear. The CDR3 is 12 amino acids. V shed 8 bases and J shed 6 bases, with 11 bases lying between them. Germline V gene sequence: CDR1 MDHEN, CDR2 SYDVKM. CDR3 amino acids: CASQGPENTIYF. Written as DNA, the CDR3 is TGTGCCAGCCAAGGGCCTGAAAACACCATATATTTT.

The rearrangement uses TRBV5-6 and TRBJ2-5, with D hard to call. V lost 0 bases and J 3 bases, leaving 6 bases between the germline ends. Per germline, CDR1 SGHDT and CDR2 YYEEEE. This CDR3 contains 13 residues. This CDR3 is CASSLGPEETQYF. In DNA form, the CDR3 reads TGTGCCAGCAGCTTGGGCCCGGAAGAGACCCAGTACTTC.

The chain carries TRBV28 and TRBJ1-5; unclear D gene. The CDR3 totals 12 residues. V was pared by 3 bases and J by 7 bases, with 7 bases between. The germline gives CDR1 MDHEN, CDR2 SYDVKM. CDR3 amino acids: CASSFVQQPQHF. The CDR3 DNA sequence: TGTGCCAGCAGTTTCGTGCAACAGCCCCAGCATTTT.

This chain connects TRBV30 to TRBJ2-7, with D unclear. This CDR3 spans 14 amino acids. Trimming took 1 base from V and 0 from J, leaving 10 bases between them. The V gene's germline CDR1 is GTSNPN and CDR2 SVGIG (reference sequence). This CDR3 is CAWSAYMSSYEQYF. CDR3 coding DNA: TGTGCCTGGAGTGCCTATATGTCCTCCTACGAGCAGTACTTC. The full variable domain, rest sourced from reference TRBV30 and TRBJ2-7, is SQTIHQWPATLVQPVGSPLSLECTVEGTSNPNLYWYRQAAGRGLQLLFYSVGIGQISSEVPQNLSASRPQDRQFILSSKKLLLSDSGFYLCAWSAYMSSYEQYFGPGTRLTVT.

The V and J genes are TRBV3-1 and TRBJ1-2; no reliable D call. The length of the CDR3 is 13 residues. Germline V gene sequence: CDR1 LGHDT, CDR2 YNNKEL (reference sequence). Trimming took off 4 bases at V and 4 bases at J, with 10 bases between the two ends. This chain's CDR3 is CASSLVGFYGYTF. The CDR3 DNA reads TGTGCCAGCAGCCTGGTAGGCTTCTATGGCTACACCTTC.

The chain joins TRBV2 to TRBJ1-5; 7 bases agree with TRBD1. J gave up 2 bases and V 4 bases, and 2 bases lay outside the gene matches. The CDR3 runs to 14 residues. Germline values: CDR1 SNHLY, CDR2 FYNNEI. The CDR3, as DNA: TGTGCCAGCAGTGGAGGACAGGGCAATCAGCCCCAGCATTTT. This codes for CASSGGQGNQPQHF.

The chain recombines TRBV10-3 with TRBJ2-7, with 8 positions matching TRBD1. The CDR3 loop spans 13 amino acids. The V gene's germline CDR1 is ENHRY and CDR2 SYGVKD. V gave up 11 bases and J gave up 3 bases; unmatched junction bases: 9. In DNA form, the CDR3 reads TGTGCCGGAGGTGGACAGGGTAGCTACGAGCAGTACTTC. This sequence encodes CAGGGQGSYEQYF.

The genes are TRBV3-1 and TRBJ2-1; D not certain. Looked up from germline, CDR1 is LGHDT and CDR2 is YNNKEL (reference sequence). The CDR3 loop spans 13 amino acids. The V end lost 4 bases, the J end lost 15 bases, and 19 bases lay between the germline ends. Here the CDR3 reads CASSPSIRSRAFF. CDR3 DNA sequence: TGTGCCAGCAGCCCGAGTATCAGGAGTCGGGCGTTCTTC.

This chain links TRBV27 with TRBJ1-2, with 7 bases that match TRBD1. This CDR3 has 13 amino acids. Looked up from germline, CDR1 is MNHEY and CDR2 is SMNVEV (reference sequence). The ends lost 4 bases at V and 8 bases at J; junction bases unmatched: 7. CDR3 protein: CASSSGGRFGYTF. CDR3 DNA: TGTGCCAGCAGTTCAGGGGGTAGATTCGGCTACACCTTC.